This T cell receptor beta chain is from a study of cytomegalovirus exposure and HLA in healthy donors. General observations from the study: Overall, approximately 150 TCR beta chains were annotated as cytomegalovirus-associated.

On this clone: What it recognizes is unknown. The junction departs from germline at one end; a sequencing error may be responsible.

Germline CDR1 reads SEHNR; CDR2 reads FQNEAQ (reference sequence). This CDR3 is 14 amino acids long. Vbeta (60) and Jbeta (13) primers were used in the PCR. Clones were sequenced by immunoSEQ multiplex PCR, and TCRdb holds only the in-frame ones, with some missing. Among around 170,000 clones, 79% were seen once, and the ten largest hold roughly 0.64%. Sample: PBMCs. The chain carries TRBV7-9 and TRBJ1-1; D may be TRBD1 (6 bases). The clonotype comes from a woman aged 40-49 years in good health and CMV-seronegative. The chain's CDR3 is CSSSLDVRGTEAFF. The CDR3 bases are TGTTCCAGCAGCTTAGATGTCAGGGGTACTGAAGCTTTCTTT.